These T cell receptor beta chains were read from a single sample in a study of vaccination and CD4 T cells after COVID-19. For these TCRs, the target antigens are not known. TCRdb analysed the PCR reads with MiXCR anew, one entry per CDR3 protein. The data hold some 10,000 distinct CDR3 sequences, with roughly 64% observed a single time. Sequences were obtained from CD4+ T cells from blood, cultured in vitro. These receptor sequences come from a human donor who had recovered from COVID-19. The CDR3 runs from the conserved cysteine through the conserved F or W. The order of the fields is clone size, V gene, J gene, D gene, CDR3 protein, CDR3 DNA. A D gene is named only where the DNA matches it firmly. Clone size is given for some rows only: seen once, a few or many times, or a class if the clone is expanded.

NA	TRBV11-2	TRBJ1-5	NA	CASSLAPHSNQPQHF	TGTGCCAGCAGCTTAGCGCCTCACAGCAATCAGCCCCAGCATTTT
NA	TRBV7-7	TRBJ1-5	NA	CASSLGENQPQHF	TGTGCTAGCAGCTTAGGCGAGAATCAGCCCCAGCATTTT
NA	TRBV20-1	TRBJ1-6	NA	CSAREGSSYNSPLHF	TGCAGTGCTAGGGAGGGGAGCTCCTATAATTCACCCCTCCACTTT
NA	TRBV11-3	TRBJ1-1	TRBD1	CASSLGQGIDTEAFF	TGTGCCAGCAGCTTGGGACAGGGTATCGACACTGAAGCTTTCTTT
once	TRBV15	TRBJ2-4	NA	CATSRERADELAKNIQYF	TGTGCCACCAGCAGAGAAAGAGCGGATGAATTAGCCAAAAACATTCAGTACTTC
NA	TRBV6-2/TRBV6-3	TRBJ1-3	TRBD1	CASSRSGTAGNTIYF	TGTGCCAGCAGTAGGTCCGGGACAGCTGGAAACACCATATATTTT
NA	TRBV9	TRBJ1-2	NA	CASSVGISLEGYTF	TGTGCCAGCAGCGTAGGTATATCATTGGAGGGGTACACCTTC
NA	TRBV5-1	TRBJ1-2	NA	CASSPLGETYTF	TGCGCCAGCAGTCCCTTGGGGGAAACCTACACCTTC
NA	TRBV27	TRBJ2-3	TRBD2	CASGTKRGVSTDTQYF	TGTGCCAGCGGGACCAAGCGGGGCGTCTCCACAGATACGCAGTATTTT
NA	TRBV7-2	TRBJ2-7	TRBD1	CASRPGTGASYEQYF	TGTGCCAGCAGGCCCGGGACAGGGGCGTCCTACGAGCAGTACTTC
once	TRBV7-2	TRBJ2-2	NA	CASSLYRNTGELFF	TGTGCCAGCAGCTTATACAGGAACACCGGGGAGCTGTTTTTT
NA	TRBV7-2	TRBJ1-5	NA	CASSLEHIPGPQHF	TGTGCCAGCAGCTTAGAACACATCCCTGGGCCCCAGCATTTT
once	TRBV19	TRBJ1-1	NA	CASSSIGLNTEAFF	TGTGCCAGTAGTTCTATAGGACTGAACACTGAAGCTTTCTTT
NA	TRBV20-1	TRBJ1-5	NA	CSAPTASNQPQHF	TGCAGTGCTCCGACGGCGAGCAATCAGCCCCAGCATTTT
once	TRBV10-3	TRBJ2-5	TRBD1	CAISDPDRGSRETQYF	TGTGCCATCAGTGACCCCGACAGGGGGAGCAGGGAGACCCAGTACTTC
NA	TRBV28	TRBJ2-7	TRBD1	CASSLVGTGPLSSYEQYF	TGTGCCAGCAGTTTAGTCGGGACAGGGCCTCTAAGCTCCTACGAGCAGTACTTC
few	TRBV27	TRBJ1-6	TRBD1	CASSRGWDRNSPLHF	TGTGCCAGCAGCCGAGGATGGGACAGAAATTCACCCCTCCACTTT
NA	TRBV20-1	TRBJ2-1	TRBD2	CSARLAGGGEQFF	TGCAGTGCTCGACTAGCGGGGGGAGGTGAGCAGTTCTTC
NA	TRBV19	TRBJ1-5	NA	CASTKNLVTNQPQHF	TGTGCCAGTACCAAAAACCTAGTCACCAATCAGCCCCAGCATTTT
once	TRBV25-1	TRBJ2-7	NA	CASSDPTSTKQYF	TGTGCCAGCAGTGACCCAACCAGTACCAAGCAGTACTTC
NA	TRBV20-1	TRBJ1-1	TRBD1	CSARAAGTEYYWNTEAFF	TGCAGTGCTAGAGCTGCCGGGACAGAATACTACTGGAACACTGAAGCTTTCTTT
NA	TRBV5-6	TRBJ2-7	TRBD1	CASSTGQYEQYF	TGTGCCAGCAGCACGGGACAGTACGAGCAGTACTTC
once	TRBV2	TRBJ1-1	NA	CASSDRPMNTEAFF	TGTGCCAGCAGTGATCGTCCCATGAACACTGAAGCTTTCTTT
NA	TRBV11-2	TRBJ2-7	NA	CASSLPQNEQYF	TGTGCCAGCAGCTTACCCCAGAACGAGCAGTACTTC
NA	TRBV10-3	TRBJ2-5	NA	CAISNSGTNQETQYF	TGTGCCATCAGCAACTCCGGGACCAATCAAGAGACCCAGTACTTC
few	TRBV6-1	TRBJ1-5	NA	CASSGRGGNQPQHF	TGTGCCAGCAGTGGTCGAGGGGGGAATCAGCCCCAGCATTTT
NA	TRBV6-2/TRBV6-3	TRBJ2-2	NA	CASSYSDQGPTGELFF	TGTGCCAGCAGTTACTCGGACCAGGGACCCACCGGGGAGCTGTTTTTT
NA	TRBV19	TRBJ2-3	TRBD1	CASSLGQGDTDTQYF	TGTGCCAGTAGCTTGGGACAGGGCGACACAGATACGCAGTATTTT
NA	TRBV24-1	TRBJ2-3	NA	CATSDSGTEADTQYF	TGTGCCACCAGTGATTCCGGGACGGAGGCGGATACGCAGTATTTT
NA	TRBV27	TRBJ1-1	NA	CASSVRWQLTTEAFF	TGTGCCAGCAGCGTAAGGTGGCAGCTTACAACTGAAGCTTTCTTT